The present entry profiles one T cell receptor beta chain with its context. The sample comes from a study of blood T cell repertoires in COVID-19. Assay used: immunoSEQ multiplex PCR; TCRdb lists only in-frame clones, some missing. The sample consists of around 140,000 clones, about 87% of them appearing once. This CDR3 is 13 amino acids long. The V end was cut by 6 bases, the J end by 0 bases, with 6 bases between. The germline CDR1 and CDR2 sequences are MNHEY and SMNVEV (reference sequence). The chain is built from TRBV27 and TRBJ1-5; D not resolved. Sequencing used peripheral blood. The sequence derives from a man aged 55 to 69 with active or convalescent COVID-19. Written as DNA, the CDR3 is TGTGCCAGCAGACAGAGTAGCAATCAGCCCCAGCATTTT. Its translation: CASRQSSNQPQHF.